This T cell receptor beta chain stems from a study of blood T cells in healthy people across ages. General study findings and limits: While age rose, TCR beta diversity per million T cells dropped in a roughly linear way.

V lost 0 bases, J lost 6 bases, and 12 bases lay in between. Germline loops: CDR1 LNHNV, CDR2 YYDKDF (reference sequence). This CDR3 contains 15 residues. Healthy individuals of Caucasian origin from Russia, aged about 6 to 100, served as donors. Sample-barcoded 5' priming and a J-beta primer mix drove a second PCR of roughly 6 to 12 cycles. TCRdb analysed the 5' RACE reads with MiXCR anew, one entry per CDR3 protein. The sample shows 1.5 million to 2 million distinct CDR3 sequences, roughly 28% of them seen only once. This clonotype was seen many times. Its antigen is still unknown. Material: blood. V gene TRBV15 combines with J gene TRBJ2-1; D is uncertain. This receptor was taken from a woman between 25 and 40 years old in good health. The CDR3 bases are TGTGCCACCAGCAGAGATAGACTCCCCCGCAATGAGCAGTTCTTC. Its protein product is CATSRDRLPRNEQFF. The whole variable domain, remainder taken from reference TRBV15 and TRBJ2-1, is DAMVIQNPRYQVTQFGKPVTLSCSQTLNHNVMYWYQQKSSQAPKLLFHYYDKDFNNEADTPDNFQSRRPNTSFCFLDIRSPGLGDTAMYLCATSRDRLPRNEQFFGPGTRLTVL.